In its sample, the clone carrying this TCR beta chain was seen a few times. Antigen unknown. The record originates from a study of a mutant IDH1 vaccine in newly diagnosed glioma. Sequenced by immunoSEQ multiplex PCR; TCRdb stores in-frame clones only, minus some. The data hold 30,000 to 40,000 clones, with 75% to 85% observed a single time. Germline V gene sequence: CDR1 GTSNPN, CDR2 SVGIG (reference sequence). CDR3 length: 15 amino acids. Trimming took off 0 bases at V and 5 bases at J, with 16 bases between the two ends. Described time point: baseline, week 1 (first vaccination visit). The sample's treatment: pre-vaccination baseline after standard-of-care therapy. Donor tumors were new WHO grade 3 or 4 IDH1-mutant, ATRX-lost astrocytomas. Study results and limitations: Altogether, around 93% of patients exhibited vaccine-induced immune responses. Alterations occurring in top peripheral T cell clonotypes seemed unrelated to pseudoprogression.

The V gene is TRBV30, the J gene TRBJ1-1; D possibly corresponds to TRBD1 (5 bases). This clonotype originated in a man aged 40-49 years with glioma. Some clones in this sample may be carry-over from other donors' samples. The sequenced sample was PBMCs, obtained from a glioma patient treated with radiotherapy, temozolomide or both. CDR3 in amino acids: CAWSVRGGTGTEAFF. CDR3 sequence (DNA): TGTGCCTGGAGTGTACGGGGGGGGACGGGAACTGAAGCTTTCTTT.